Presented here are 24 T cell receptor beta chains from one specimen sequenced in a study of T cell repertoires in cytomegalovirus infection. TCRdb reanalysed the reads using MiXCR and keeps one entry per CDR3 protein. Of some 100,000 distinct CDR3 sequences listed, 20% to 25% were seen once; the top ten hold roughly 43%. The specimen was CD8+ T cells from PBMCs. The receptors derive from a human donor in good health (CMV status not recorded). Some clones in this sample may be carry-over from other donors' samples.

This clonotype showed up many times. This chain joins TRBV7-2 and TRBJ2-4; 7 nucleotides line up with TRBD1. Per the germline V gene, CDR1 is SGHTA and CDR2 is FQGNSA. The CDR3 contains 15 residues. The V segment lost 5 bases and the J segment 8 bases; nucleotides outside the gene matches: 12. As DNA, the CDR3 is TGTGCCAGCAGCATAAAAACAGGGGCGACGTACATTCAGTACTTC. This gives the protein CASSIKTGATYIQYF.

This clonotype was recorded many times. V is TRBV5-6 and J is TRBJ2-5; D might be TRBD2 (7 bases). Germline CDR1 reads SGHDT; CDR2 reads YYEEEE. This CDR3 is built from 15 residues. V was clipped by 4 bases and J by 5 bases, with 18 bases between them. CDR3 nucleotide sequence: TGTGCCAGCAGCCCTGTGGGGGGGGCGGAGGAGACCCAGTACTTC. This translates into CASSPVGGAEETQYF.

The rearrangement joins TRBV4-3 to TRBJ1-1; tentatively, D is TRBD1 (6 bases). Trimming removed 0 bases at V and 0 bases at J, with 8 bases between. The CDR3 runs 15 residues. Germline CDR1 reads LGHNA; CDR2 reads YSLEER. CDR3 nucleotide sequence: TGCGCCAGCAGCCAAGAGGACAGTATGAACACTGAAGCTTTCTTT. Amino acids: CASSQEDSMNTEAFF.

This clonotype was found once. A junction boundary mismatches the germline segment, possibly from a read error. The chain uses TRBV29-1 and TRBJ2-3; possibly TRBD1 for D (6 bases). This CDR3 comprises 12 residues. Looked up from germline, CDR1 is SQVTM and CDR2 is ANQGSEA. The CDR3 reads CSARGNTDTQYF. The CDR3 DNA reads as TGTAGCGCGAGGGGGAACACAGATACGCAGTATTTT.

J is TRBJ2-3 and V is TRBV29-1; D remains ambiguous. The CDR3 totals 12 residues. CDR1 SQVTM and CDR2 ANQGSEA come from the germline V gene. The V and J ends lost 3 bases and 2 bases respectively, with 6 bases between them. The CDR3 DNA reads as TGCAGCGTTGAGGAGCACACAGATACGCAGTATTTT. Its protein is CSVEEHTDTQYF.

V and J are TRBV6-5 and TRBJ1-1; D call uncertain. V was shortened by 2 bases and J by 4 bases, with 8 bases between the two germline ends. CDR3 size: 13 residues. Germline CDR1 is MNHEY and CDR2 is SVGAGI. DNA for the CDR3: TGTGCCAGCAGTTACGCGTCGGGCACTGAAGCTTTCTTT. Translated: CASSYASGTEAFF.

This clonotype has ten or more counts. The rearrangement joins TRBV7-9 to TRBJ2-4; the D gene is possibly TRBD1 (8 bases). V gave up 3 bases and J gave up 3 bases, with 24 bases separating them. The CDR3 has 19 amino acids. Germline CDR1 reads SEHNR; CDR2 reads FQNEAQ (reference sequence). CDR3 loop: CASSFPLDREGKDKNIQYF. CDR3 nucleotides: TGTGCCAGCAGCTTCCCGCTGGACAGGGAGGGCAAGGACAAAAACATTCAGTACTTC.

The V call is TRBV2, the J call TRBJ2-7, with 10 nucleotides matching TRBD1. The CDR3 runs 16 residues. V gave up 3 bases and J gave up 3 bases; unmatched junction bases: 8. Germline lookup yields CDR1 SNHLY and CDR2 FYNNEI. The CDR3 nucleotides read TGTGCCAGCAGTGACCCCGAGAGGACAGGGGGCTACGAGCAGTACTTC. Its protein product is CASSDPERTGGYEQYF.

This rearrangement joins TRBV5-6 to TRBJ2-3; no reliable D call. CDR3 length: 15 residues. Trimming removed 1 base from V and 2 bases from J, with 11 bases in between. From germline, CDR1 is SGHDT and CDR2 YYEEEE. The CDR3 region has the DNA TGTGCCAGCAGCTTGATGGCAGGCTCCACAGATACGCAGTATTTT. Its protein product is CASSLMAGSTDTQYF.

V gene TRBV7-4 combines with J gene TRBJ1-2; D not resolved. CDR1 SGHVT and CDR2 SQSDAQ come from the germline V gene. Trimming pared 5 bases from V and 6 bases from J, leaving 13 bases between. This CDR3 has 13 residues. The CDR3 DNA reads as TGTGCCAGCAGCCGGACCCTGCGGCATGGCTACACCTTC. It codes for CASSRTLRHGYTF.

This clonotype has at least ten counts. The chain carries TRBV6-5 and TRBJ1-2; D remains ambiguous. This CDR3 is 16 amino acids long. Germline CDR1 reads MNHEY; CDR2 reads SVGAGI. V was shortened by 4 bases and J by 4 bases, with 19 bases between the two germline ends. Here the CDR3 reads CASSSQFRGDIYGYTF. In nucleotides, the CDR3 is TGTGCCAGCAGTTCACAGTTCCGAGGAGATATCTATGGCTACACCTTC.

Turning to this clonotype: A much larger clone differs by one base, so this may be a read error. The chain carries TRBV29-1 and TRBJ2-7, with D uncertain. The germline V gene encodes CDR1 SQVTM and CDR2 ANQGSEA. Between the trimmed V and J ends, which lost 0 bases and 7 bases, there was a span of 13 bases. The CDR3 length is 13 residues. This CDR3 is CSVEDMRFGEQYF. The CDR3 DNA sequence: TGCAGCGTTGAAGATATGAGGTTCGGGGAGCAGTACTTC.

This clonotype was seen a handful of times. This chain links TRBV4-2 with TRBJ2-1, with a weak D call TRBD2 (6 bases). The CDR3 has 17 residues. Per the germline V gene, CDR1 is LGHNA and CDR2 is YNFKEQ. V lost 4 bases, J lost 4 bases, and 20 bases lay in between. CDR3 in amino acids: CASSLSRDLTFYNEQFF. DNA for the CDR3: TGTGCCAGCAGCCTCAGCCGGGACTTGACATTTTACAATGAGCAGTTCTTC.

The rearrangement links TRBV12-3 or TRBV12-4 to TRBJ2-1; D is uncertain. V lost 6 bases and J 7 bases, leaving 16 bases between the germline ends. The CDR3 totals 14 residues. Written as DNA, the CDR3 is TGTGCCAGCAGGTTTGGATTGAGTGGTAATGAGCAGTTCTTC. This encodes CASRFGLSGNEQFF.

Here the CDR3 DNA reads TGTGCCAGCAGTCCCTCGGGCCTGGAGACAGATACGCAGTATTTT. Translation: CASSPSGLETDTQYF. The chain recombines TRBV28 with TRBJ2-3; D gene ambiguous. Trimming removed 5 bases at V and 3 bases at J, with 15 bases between. Looked up from germline, CDR1 is MDHEN and CDR2 is SYDVKM. The CDR3 consists of 15 residues.

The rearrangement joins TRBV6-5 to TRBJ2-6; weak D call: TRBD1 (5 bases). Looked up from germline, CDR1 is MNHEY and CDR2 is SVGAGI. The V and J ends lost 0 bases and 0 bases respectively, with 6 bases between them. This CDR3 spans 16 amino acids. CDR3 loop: CASSYSDSSGANVLTF. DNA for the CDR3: TGTGCCAGCAGTTACTCTGACAGCTCTGGGGCCAACGTCCTGACTTTC.

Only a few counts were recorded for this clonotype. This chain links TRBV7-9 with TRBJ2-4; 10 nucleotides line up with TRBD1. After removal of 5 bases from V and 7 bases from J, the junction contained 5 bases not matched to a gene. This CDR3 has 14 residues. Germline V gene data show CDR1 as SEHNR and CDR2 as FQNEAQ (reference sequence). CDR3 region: CASSPRTGGNIQYF. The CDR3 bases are TGTGCCAGCAGCCCACGGACAGGGGGGAACATTCAGTACTTC.

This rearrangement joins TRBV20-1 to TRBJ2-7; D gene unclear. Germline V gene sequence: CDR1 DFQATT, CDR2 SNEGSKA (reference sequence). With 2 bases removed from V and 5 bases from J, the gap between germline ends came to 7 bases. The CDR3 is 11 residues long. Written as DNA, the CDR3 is TGCAGTGCTAGATCGGTAGACGAGCAGTACTTC. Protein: CSARSVDEQYF.

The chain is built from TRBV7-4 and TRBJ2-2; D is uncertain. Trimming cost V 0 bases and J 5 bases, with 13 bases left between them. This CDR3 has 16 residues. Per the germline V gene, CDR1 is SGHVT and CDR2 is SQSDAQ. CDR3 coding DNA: TGTGCCAGCAGCTTAGCGCACAGCGTGATTACCGGGGAGCTGTTTTTT. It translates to CASSLAHSVITGELFF.

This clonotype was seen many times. The CDR3: CASSLRSGGQRNTEAFF. For the CDR3, the DNA is TGTGCCAGCAGTTTAAGGTCAGGGGGACAGCGGAACACTGAAGCTTTCTTT. The gene calls are TRBV28 and TRBJ1-1; 7 bases match TRBD1. Germline values: CDR1 MDHEN, CDR2 SYDVKM. This CDR3 has 17 residues. The V segment lost 2 bases and the J segment 1 base; nucleotides outside the gene matches: 10.

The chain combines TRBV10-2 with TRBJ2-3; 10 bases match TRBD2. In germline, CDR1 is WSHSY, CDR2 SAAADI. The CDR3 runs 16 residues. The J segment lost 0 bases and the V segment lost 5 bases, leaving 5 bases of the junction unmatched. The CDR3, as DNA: TGCGCCAGCAGTACCACTAGCGGGGAAAGCACAGATACGCAGTATTTT. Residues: CASSTTSGESTDTQYF.

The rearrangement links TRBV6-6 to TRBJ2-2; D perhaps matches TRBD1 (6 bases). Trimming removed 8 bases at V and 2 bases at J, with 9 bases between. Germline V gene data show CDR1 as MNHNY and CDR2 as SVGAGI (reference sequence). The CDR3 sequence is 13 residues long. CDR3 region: CASGGGNTGELFF. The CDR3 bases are TGTGCCAGCGGGGGCGGAAACACCGGGGAGCTGTTTTTT.

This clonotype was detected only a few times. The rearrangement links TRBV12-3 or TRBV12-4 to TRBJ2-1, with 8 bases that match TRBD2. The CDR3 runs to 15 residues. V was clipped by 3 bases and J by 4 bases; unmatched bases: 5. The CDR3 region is CASSFGGGGYNEQFF. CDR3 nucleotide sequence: TGTGCCAGCAGTTTCGGCGGCGGGGGGTACAATGAGCAGTTCTTC.

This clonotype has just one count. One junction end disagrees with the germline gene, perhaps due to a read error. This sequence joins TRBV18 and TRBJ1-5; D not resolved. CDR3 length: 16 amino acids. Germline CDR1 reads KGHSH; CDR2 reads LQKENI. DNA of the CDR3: TGTCCCAGCTCACCGGAAGGGCCGTATAGCAATCAGCCCCAGCATTTT. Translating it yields CPSSPEGPYSNQPQHF. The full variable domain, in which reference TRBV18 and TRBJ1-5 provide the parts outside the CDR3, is NAGVMQNPRHLVRRRGQEARLRCSPMKGHSHVYWYRQLPEEGLKFMVYLQKENIIDESGMPKERFSAEFPKEGPSILRIQQVVRGDSAAYFCPSSPEGPYSNQPQHFGDGTRLSIL.